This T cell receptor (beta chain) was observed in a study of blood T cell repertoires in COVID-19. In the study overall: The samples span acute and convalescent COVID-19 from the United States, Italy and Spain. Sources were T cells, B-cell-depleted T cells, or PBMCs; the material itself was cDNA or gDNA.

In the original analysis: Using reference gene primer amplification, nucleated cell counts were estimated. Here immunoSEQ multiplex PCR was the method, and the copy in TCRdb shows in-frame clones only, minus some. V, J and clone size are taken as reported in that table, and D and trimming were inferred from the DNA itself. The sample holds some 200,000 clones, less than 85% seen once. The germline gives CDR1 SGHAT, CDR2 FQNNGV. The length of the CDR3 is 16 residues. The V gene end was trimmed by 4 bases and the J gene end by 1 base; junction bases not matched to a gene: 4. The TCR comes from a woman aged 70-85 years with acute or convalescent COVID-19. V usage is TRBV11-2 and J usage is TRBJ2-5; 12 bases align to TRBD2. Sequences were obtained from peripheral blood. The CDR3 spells CASSSRLAGAQETQYF. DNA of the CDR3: TGTGCCAGCAGCTCCAGACTAGCGGGGGCCCAAGAGACCCAGTACTTC.